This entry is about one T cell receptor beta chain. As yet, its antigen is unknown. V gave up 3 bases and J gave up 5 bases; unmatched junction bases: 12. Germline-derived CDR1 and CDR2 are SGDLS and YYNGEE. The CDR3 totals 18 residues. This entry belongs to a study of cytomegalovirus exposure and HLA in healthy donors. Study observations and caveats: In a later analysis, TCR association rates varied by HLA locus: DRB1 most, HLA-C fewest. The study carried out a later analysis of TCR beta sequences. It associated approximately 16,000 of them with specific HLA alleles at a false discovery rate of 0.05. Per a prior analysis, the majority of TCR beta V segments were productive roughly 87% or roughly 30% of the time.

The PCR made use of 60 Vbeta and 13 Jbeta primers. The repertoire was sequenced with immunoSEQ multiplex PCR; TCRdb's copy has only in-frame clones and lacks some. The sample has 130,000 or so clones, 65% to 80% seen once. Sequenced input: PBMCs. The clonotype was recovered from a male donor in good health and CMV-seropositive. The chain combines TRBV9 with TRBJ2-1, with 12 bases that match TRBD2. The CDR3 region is CASSATSGGPLLNNEQFF. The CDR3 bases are TGTGCCAGCAGCGCCACTAGCGGGGGGCCATTATTAAACAATGAGCAGTTCTTC.